This T cell receptor beta chain was retrieved from a study of shared clonotypes between healthy human individuals. The study, taken as a whole, reports: How much donors shared clonotypes was expected to be affected by sequencing depth.

Trimming removed 0 bases from V and 6 bases from J; junction bases left unmatched: 10. Germline V gene lookup returns CDR1 SGHRS and CDR2 YFSETQ. The CDR3 covers 17 residues. Each replicate PCR on the sorted subsets used approximately 180 ng DNA (approximately 33,000 T cell genomes). Produced via immunoSEQ multiplex PCR; TCRdb's table is partial and in-frame only. The sample has roughly 2,000,000 clones, about 94% seen once. Selected positively for CCR7 and CD45RO-negative, naive CD8 cells excluded terminally differentiated effector memory CD45RA+ cells. The study drew its donors from healthy HIV-negative adults without recent acute infections or vaccinations. Comment on this clone: Its antigen is unknown.

The receptor was isolated from a man aged 18-30 years in good health. The J gene is TRBJ2-1, the V gene TRBV5-1; TRBD2 agrees at 9 bases. Sequencing was carried out using naive CD8+ T cells sorted from blood. For the CDR3, the DNA is TGCGCCAGCAGCTTGGGAGCGGGAGGTGAGGAGAGCAATGAGCAGTTCTTC. Translating it yields CASSLGAGGEESNEQFF. The full variable domain, its missing parts supplied by reference TRBV5-1 and TRBJ2-1, is KAGVTQTPRYLIKTRGQQVTLSCSPISGHRSVSWYQQTPGQGLQFLFEYFSETQRNKGNFPGRFSGRQFSNSRSEMNVSTLELGDSALYLCASSLGAGGEESNEQFFGPGTRLTVL.